The rows below give T cell receptor beta chains drawn from one sample of a study of CXCR3-negative and CXCR3-positive naive CD8 T cells. No DNA is given; TCRdb re-called the 5' RACE reads and lists each CDR3 protein once. The sample table sets out about 43,000 distinct CDR3 sequences. Source material: memory CD8+ T cells from blood. These receptors were obtained from a human donor in good health. Some clones in this sample may be carry-over from other donors' samples. Both conserved end residues are part of each CDR3. Fields, in order: V gene, clone size, J gene, CDR3 protein. Rows give clone size only sometimes, using once, few, many, or a class for an expanded clone.

v_call: TRBV6-5; clone_size: NA; j_call: TRBJ2-5; cdr3_aa: CASSYSRTRTQYF
v_call: TRBV27; clone_size: NA; j_call: TRBJ1-1; cdr3_aa: CASRTSQGRFYTEAFF
v_call: TRBV20-1; clone_size: NA; j_call: TRBJ2-5; cdr3_aa: CSAKGSHPNGVQETQYF
v_call: TRBV20-1; clone_size: NA; j_call: TRBJ1-4; cdr3_aa: CSASSQLKEKLFF
v_call: TRBV6-4; clone_size: NA; j_call: TRBJ2-3; cdr3_aa: CASSMGTDTQYF
v_call: TRBV7-9; clone_size: NA; j_call: TRBJ2-7; cdr3_aa: CASSRTSYEQYF
v_call: TRBV24-1; clone_size: NA; j_call: TRBJ1-1; cdr3_aa: CATSDGTGNTEAFF
v_call: TRBV12-3/TRBV12-4; clone_size: NA; j_call: TRBJ2-7; cdr3_aa: CASSLLGRFHEQYF
v_call: TRBV29-1; clone_size: NA; j_call: TRBJ2-1; cdr3_aa: CSVLGQGVYNEQFF
v_call: TRBV12-3/TRBV12-4; clone_size: NA; j_call: TRBJ2-7; cdr3_aa: CASSSGTTGPQYF
v_call: TRBV7-6; clone_size: medium-sized; j_call: TRBJ2-5; cdr3_aa: CASSSAPGTGGFLETQYF
v_call: TRBV7-6; clone_size: NA; j_call: TRBJ1-1; cdr3_aa: CASSFDRGRMNTEAFF
v_call: TRBV6-1; clone_size: NA; j_call: TRBJ2-7; cdr3_aa: CASSVTGYEQYF
v_call: TRBV2; clone_size: NA; j_call: TRBJ1-5; cdr3_aa: CATRGLGIGNQPQHF
v_call: TRBV12-3/TRBV12-4; clone_size: NA; j_call: TRBJ2-1; cdr3_aa: CASSFWQGDNEQFF
v_call: TRBV6-2/TRBV6-3; clone_size: NA; j_call: TRBJ2-2; cdr3_aa: CASSLGGENTGELFF
v_call: TRBV2; clone_size: NA; j_call: TRBJ1-1; cdr3_aa: CASRVATEAFF
v_call: TRBV7-9; clone_size: NA; j_call: TRBJ2-1; cdr3_aa: CASSASPGTSGGPSSYNEQFF
v_call: TRBV7-9; clone_size: NA; j_call: TRBJ1-5; cdr3_aa: CASSPQDNQPQHF
v_call: TRBV7-9; clone_size: NA; j_call: TRBJ1-1; cdr3_aa: CASSSRAVNTEAFF
v_call: TRBV23-1; clone_size: NA; j_call: TRBJ1-1; cdr3_aa: CASSQGTGKFRTEAFF
v_call: TRBV7-9; clone_size: NA; j_call: TRBJ2-1; cdr3_aa: CASSLNNEQFF
v_call: TRBV9; clone_size: NA; j_call: TRBJ2-7; cdr3_aa: CASSAPGQPYEQYF
v_call: TRBV6-5; clone_size: NA; j_call: TRBJ2-7; cdr3_aa: CASSSGKAPLEQYF
v_call: TRBV7-9; clone_size: NA; j_call: TRBJ2-7; cdr3_aa: CASSAPTGTYEQYF
v_call: TRBV29-1; clone_size: NA; j_call: TRBJ2-7; cdr3_aa: CSVAGGRYEQYF
v_call: TRBV27; clone_size: NA; j_call: TRBJ2-1; cdr3_aa: CASSLYRSSYNEQFF
v_call: TRBV6-5; clone_size: NA; j_call: TRBJ2-7; cdr3_aa: CASSYFGGPYEQYF
v_call: TRBV29-1; clone_size: NA; j_call: TRBJ1-2; cdr3_aa: CSVFLRDRGRSDYGYTF
v_call: TRBV7-9; clone_size: NA; j_call: TRBJ2-1; cdr3_aa: CASSSTKHTTYNEQFF
v_call: TRBV29-1; clone_size: NA; j_call: TRBJ2-7; cdr3_aa: CSVLSGGAEQYF
v_call: TRBV4-3; clone_size: NA; j_call: TRBJ2-7; cdr3_aa: CASSQSPVGKDEQYF
v_call: TRBV7-9; clone_size: medium-sized; j_call: TRBJ1-2; cdr3_aa: CASSHPGTGEGYTF
v_call: TRBV19; clone_size: NA; j_call: TRBJ1-1; cdr3_aa: CASSLPGNMNTEAFF
v_call: TRBV29-1; clone_size: NA; j_call: TRBJ1-1; cdr3_aa: CSVASGMPEAFF
v_call: TRBV27; clone_size: NA; j_call: TRBJ2-1; cdr3_aa: CASSLAFSYNEQFF
v_call: TRBV6-5; clone_size: NA; j_call: TRBJ1-1; cdr3_aa: CASRTGQITEAFF
v_call: TRBV20-1; clone_size: NA; j_call: TRBJ2-1; cdr3_aa: CSARVTNLFNEQFF
v_call: TRBV7-9; clone_size: NA; j_call: TRBJ2-7; cdr3_aa: CASSPGTGGLSNEQYF
v_call: TRBV6-2/TRBV6-3; clone_size: NA; j_call: TRBJ2-2; cdr3_aa: CASSSRDTGELFF